The 2 T cell receptor beta chains listed next were all sequenced from one sample in a study of T-cell reconstitution after alpha-beta-depleted transplantation in children. As it was prepared, the TCRbeta library received unique molecular identifiers. TCRdb re-called the PCR reads through MiXCR, storing one row per CDR3 protein. The sample has 250,000 or so distinct CDR3 sequences, more than 20% seen once. Sequencing was performed on PBMCs, mostly from graft donor cells, taken 360 days after TCRalphabeta/CD19-depleted stem cell transplant. The receptors here all came from a female patient aged 2-9 years who had a stem cell transplant for congenital amegakaryocytic thrombocytopenia, so the T cells may come from the graft donor.

There are many counts of this clonotype. The chain employs TRBV20-1 and TRBJ2-7; unclear D gene. V lost 6 bases and J 3 bases, leaving 15 bases between the germline ends. Per the germline V gene, CDR1 is DFQATT and CDR2 is SNEGSKA (reference sequence). The CDR3 is 13 residues long. Written as DNA, the CDR3 is TGCAGTGCCTCGACGGTTCACCACTACGAGCAGTACTTC. Protein product: CSASTVHHYEQYF.

The chain recombines TRBV12-3 or TRBV12-4 with TRBJ2-7; D is uncertain. CDR3 length: 12 amino acids. Deletions cut 3 bases from V and 3 bases from J, with 6 bases between. The CDR3 reads CASSFWVYEQYF. The CDR3 nucleotides are TGTGCCAGCAGTTTTTGGGTCTACGAGCAGTACTTC.